This T cell receptor (beta chain) was sequenced for a study of T cell clonotyping in hematopoietic cell transplantation. Study results and limitations: Without cell sorting, CD4 versus CD8 contributions remain unresolved. After transplant, recipient diversity fell while pathologically expanded clonotypes grew through day 180. Few recipient clonotypes overlapped donors; over 97% were de novo at given depth.

Deletions cut 4 bases from V and 1 base from J, with 10 bases between. The CDR3 is 14 residues long. Germline V gene data show CDR1 as SGHDT and CDR2 as YYEEEE. Profiling relied on immunoSEQ multiplex PCR, and the TCRdb table lists in-frame clones only, not all of them. This table holds roughly 38,000 clones, approximately 88% found once. With respect to this clone: Its specificity is not known.

The chain is built from TRBV5-6 and TRBJ2-3; D ambiguous. The TCR comes from a woman aged 35 to 49 in good health. Some clones in this sample may be carry-over from other donors' samples. The sample consisted of peripheral blood mononuclear cells. DNA of the CDR3: TGTGCCAGCAGCCGTCCTAGTGGCACAGATACGCAGTATTTT. It translates to CASSRPSGTDTQYF.